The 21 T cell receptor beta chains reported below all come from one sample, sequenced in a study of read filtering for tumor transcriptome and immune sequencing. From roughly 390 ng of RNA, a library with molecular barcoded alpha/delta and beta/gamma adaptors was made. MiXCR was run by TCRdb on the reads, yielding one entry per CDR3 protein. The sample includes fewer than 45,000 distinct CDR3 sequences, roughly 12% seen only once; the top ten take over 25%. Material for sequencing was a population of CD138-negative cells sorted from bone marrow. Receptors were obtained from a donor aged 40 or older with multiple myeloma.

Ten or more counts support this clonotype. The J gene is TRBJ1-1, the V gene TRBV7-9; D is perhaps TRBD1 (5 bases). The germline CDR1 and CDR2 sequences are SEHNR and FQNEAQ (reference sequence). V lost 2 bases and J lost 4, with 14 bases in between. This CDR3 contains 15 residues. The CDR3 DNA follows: TGTGCCAGCAGCTTATCTGCAGGGCAGGTCACTGAAGCTTTCTTT. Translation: CASSLSAGQVTEAFF.

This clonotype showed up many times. Written as DNA, the CDR3 is TGTGCCATCAGCCTCGGGCAGGACCAAGAGACCCAGTACTTC. Translation gives CAISLGQDQETQYF. The genes are TRBV10-3 and TRBJ2-5; D unclear. Deletions cut 6 bases from V and 0 bases from J, with 11 bases between. This CDR3 has 14 residues. Per the germline V gene, CDR1 is ENHRY and CDR2 is SYGVKD.

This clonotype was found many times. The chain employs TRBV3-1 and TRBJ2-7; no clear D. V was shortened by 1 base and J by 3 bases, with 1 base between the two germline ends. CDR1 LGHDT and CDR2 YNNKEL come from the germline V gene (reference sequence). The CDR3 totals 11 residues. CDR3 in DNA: TGTGCCAGCAGCCAAGTCTACGAGCAGTACTTC. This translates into CASSQVYEQYF.

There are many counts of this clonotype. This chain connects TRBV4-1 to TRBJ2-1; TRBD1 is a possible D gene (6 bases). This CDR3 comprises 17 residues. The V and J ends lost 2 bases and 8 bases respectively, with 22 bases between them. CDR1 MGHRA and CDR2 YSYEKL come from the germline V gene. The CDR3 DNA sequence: TGCGCCAGCAGCCAACCCCTGGCTAGGGGGATGGATCATGAGCAGTTCTTC. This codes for CASSQPLARGMDHEQFF.

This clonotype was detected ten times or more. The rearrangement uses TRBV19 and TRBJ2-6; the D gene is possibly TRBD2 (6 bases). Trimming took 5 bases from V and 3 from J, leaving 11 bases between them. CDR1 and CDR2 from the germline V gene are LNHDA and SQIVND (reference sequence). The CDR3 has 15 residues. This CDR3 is CASSYGGFGANVLTF. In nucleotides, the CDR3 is TGTGCCAGTAGTTACGGGGGATTTGGGGCCAACGTCCTGACTTTC.

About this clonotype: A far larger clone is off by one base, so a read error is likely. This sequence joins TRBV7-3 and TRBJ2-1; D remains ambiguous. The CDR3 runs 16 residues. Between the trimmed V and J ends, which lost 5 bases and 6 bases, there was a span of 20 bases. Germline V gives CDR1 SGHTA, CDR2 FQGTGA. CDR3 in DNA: TGTGCCAGCAGCCCCGCCCCGTTTGCAGGTCGCAATGAGCAGTTCTTC. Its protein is CASSPAPFAGRNEQFF.

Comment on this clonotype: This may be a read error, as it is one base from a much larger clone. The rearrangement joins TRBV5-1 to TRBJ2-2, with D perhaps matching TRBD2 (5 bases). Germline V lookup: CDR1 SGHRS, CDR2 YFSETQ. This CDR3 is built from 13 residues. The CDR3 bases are TGCGCCAGCAGCTTGATTGACACCGGGGAGCTGTCTTTT. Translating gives CASSLIDTGELSF.

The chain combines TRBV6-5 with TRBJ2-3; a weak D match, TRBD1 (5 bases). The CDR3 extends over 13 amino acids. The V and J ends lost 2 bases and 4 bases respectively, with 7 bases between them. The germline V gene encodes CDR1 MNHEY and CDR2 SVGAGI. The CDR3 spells CASSYGQADTQYF. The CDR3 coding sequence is TGTGCCAGCAGTTACGGACAAGCAGATACGCAGTATTTT.

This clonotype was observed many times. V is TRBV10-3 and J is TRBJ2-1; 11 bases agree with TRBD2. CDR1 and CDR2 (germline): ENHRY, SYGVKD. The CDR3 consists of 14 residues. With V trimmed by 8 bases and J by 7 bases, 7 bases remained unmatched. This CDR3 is CAIGGASGGNEQFF. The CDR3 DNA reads TGTGCCATCGGAGGGGCTAGCGGGGGGAATGAGCAGTTCTTC.

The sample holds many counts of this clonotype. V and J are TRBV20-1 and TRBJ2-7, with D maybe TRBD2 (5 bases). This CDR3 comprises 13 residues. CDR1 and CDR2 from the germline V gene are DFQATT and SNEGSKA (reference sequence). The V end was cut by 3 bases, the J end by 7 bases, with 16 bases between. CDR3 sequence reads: CSASRVGSGEQYF. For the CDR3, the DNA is TGCAGTGCTAGTAGGGTAGGGTCGGGGGAGCAGTACTTC.

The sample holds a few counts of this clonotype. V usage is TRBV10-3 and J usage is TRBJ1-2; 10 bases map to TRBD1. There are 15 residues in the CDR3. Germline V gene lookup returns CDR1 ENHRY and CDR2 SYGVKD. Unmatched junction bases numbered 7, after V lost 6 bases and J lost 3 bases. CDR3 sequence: CAIRERQGADYGYTF. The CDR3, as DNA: TGTGCCATCAGAGAGAGACAGGGGGCGGACTATGGCTACACCTTC.

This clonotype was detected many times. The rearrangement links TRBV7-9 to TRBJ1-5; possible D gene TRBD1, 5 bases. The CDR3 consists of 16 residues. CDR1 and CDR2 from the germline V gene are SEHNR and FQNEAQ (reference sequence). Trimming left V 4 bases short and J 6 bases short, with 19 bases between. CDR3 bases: TGTGCCAGCAGCTCCTTGACGGGGGGAAGAGGTCAGCCCCAGCATTTT. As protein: CASSSLTGGRGQPQHF.

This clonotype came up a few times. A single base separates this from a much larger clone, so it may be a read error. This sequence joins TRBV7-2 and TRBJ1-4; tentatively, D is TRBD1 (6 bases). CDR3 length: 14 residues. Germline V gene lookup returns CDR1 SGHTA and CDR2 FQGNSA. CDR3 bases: TGTGCCAGCAGCTCCGGGGGGCGCGCCGAAAAACGGTTTTTT. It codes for CASSSGGRAEKRFF.

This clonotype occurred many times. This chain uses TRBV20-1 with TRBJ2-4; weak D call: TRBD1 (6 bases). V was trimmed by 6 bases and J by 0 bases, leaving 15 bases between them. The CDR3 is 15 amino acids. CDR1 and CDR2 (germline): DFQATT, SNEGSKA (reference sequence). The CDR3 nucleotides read TGCAGTGCGACGGACAGATATCTAGCCAAAAACATTCAGTACTTC. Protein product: CSATDRYLAKNIQYF.

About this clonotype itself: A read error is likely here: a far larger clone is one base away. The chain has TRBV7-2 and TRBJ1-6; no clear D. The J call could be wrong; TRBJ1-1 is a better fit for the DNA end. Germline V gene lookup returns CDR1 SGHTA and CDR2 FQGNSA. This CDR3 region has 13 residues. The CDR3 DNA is TGTGCCAGCAGCCGCACTGGCAGCCCTGAAGCTTTCTTT. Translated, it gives CASSRTGSPEAFF.

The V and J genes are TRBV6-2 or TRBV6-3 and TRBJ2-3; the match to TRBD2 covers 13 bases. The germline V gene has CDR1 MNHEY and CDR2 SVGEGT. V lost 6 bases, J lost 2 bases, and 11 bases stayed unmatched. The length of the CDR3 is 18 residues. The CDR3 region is CASRHTGLAGDYTDTQYF. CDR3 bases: TGTGCCAGCAGACACACTGGACTAGCGGGGGATTACACAGATACGCAGTATTTT.

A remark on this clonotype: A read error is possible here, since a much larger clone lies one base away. CDR3 region: CASSFTGGAGEKLVF. DNA for the CDR3: TGTGCCAGCAGCTTTACAGGGGGCGCAGGTGAAAAACTGGTTTTT. The chain has TRBV7-3 and TRBJ1-4, with 9 bases fitting TRBD1. Germline CDR1 is SGHTA and CDR2 is FQGTGA. The CDR3 length is 15 residues.

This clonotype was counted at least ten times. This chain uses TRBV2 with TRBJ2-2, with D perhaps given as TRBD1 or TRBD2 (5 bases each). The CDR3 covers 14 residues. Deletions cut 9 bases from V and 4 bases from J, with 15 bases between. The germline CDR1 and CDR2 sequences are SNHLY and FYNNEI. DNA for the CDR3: TGTGCCAGTCTCCGGGACCAAGGCACCGGGGAGCTGTTTTTT. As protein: CASLRDQGTGELFF.

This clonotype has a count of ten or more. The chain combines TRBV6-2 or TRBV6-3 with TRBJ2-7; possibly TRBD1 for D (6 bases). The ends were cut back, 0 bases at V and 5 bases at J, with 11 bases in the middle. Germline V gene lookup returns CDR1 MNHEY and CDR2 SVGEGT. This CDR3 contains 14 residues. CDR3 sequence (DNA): TGTGCCAGCAGTTACTCAGGGGGTACCCACGAGCAGTACTTC. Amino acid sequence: CASSYSGGTHEQYF.

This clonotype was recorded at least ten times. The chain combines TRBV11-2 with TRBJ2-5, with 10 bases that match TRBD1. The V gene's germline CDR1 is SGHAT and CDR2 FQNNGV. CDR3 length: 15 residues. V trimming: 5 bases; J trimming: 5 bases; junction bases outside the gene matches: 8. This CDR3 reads CASSGGTGDVETQYF. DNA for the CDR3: TGTGCCAGCAGCGGAGGGACAGGGGACGTGGAGACCCAGTACTTC.

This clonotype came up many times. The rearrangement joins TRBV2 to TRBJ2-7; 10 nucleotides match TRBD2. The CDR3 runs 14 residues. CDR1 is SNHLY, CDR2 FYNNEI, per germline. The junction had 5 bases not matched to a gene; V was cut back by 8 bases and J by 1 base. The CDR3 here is CASPGLAASYEQYF. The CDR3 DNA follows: TGTGCCAGCCCCGGACTAGCGGCTTCCTACGAGCAGTACTTC.